A single sample gave rise to the 27 T cell receptor beta chains below, sequenced in a study of blood T cell repertoires in COVID-19. Clones were sequenced by immunoSEQ multiplex PCR, and TCRdb holds only the in-frame ones, with some missing. Of about 220,000 clones listed, roughly four fifths are singletons. The sample taken for sequencing was peripheral blood. The source of these receptors is a woman aged 70-85 years with acute or convalescent COVID-19.

The CDR3 region is CASRGGQGARNSPLHF. In nucleotides, the CDR3 is TGTGCCAGCAGAGGCGGGCAGGGGGCACGTAATTCACCCCTCCACTTT. V usage is TRBV2 and J usage is TRBJ1-6; 8 positions match TRBD1. The CDR3 totals 16 residues. Trimming removed 6 bases from V and 6 bases from J; junction bases left unmatched: 10. CDR1 is SNHLY and CDR2 is FYNNEI in the germline V gene.

This clone has a single count. The chain combines TRBV7-9 with TRBJ1-4, with D possibly matching TRBD1 (5 bases). CDR3 length equals 16 residues. V lost 5 bases and J lost 2, with 15 bases in between. Per the germline V gene, CDR1 is SEHNR and CDR2 is FQNEAQ (reference sequence). The CDR3 DNA sequence: TGTGCCAGCAGCCTACCCGGGGGAGGCACTAATGAAAAACTGTTTTTT. Residues: CASSLPGGGTNEKLFF.

The chain combines TRBV5-6 with TRBJ2-7; 10 nucleotides agree with TRBD1. The CDR3 sequence is 14 residues long. The germline gives CDR1 SGHDT, CDR2 YYEEEE. The V gene end was trimmed by 4 bases and the J gene end by 2 bases; junction bases not matched to a gene: 3. The CDR3 DNA reads TGTGCCAGCAGCACGGGACAGGGGACCTACGAGCAGTACTTC. Amino acid sequence: CASSTGQGTYEQYF.

V is TRBV25-1 and J is TRBJ2-7, with TRBD1 matching 7 bases. Germline V lookup: CDR1 MGHDK, CDR2 SYGVNS. CDR3 length equals 14 residues. V dropped 6 bases and J dropped 3; count of bases not matched to a gene: 8. The CDR3 sequence is CASRRGQNNYEQYF. The CDR3 bases are TGTGCCAGCAGAAGGGGACAGAATAACTACGAGCAGTACTTC.

The gene calls are TRBV29-1 and TRBJ2-5; a weak D match, TRBD1 (6 bases). CDR3 size: 14 residues. The germline V and J ends were trimmed by 3 bases and 5 bases, with 16 bases remaining between them. Per germline, CDR1 SQVTM and CDR2 ANQGSEA. CDR3 sequence: CSVEGARSGETQYF. In DNA form, the CDR3 reads TGCAGCGTTGAGGGGGCAAGGAGTGGGGAGACCCAGTACTTC.

This clone occurred once. CDR3 DNA sequence: TGTGCCAGCAGCTCCCGGACTAGCTCCAATGAGCAGTTCTTC. It is translated as CASSSRTSSNEQFF. V usage is TRBV5-6 and J usage is TRBJ2-1; TRBD2 matches 8 bases. After removal of 3 bases from V and 6 bases from J, the junction contained 5 bases not matched to a gene. The CDR3 is 14 residues long. Germline CDR1 SGHDT, CDR2 YYEEEE. Supplemented by reference TRBV5-6 and TRBJ2-1, the full variable domain reads DAGVTQSPTHLIKTRGQQVTLRCSPKSGHDTVSWYQQALGQGPQFIFQYYEEEERQRGNFPDRFSGHQFPNYSSELNVNALLLGDSALYLCASSSRTSSNEQFFGPGTRLTVL.

A few counts support this clone. V and J are TRBV7-2 and TRBJ1-3, with D possibly TRBD1 on 6 matching bases. There are 18 residues in the CDR3. Germline values: CDR1 SGHTA, CDR2 FQGNSA. Between the trimmed V and J ends, which lost 1 base and 0 bases, there was a span of 16 bases. This CDR3 is CASSLEGPTGSSGNTIYF. The CDR3 DNA sequence: TGTGCCAGCAGCTTAGAGGGTCCAACAGGGAGCTCTGGAAACACCATATATTTT.

The chain uses TRBV19 and TRBJ1-1; 11 positions match TRBD1. With V trimmed by 7 bases and J by 6 bases, 7 bases remained unmatched. Germline CDR1 reads LNHDA; CDR2 reads SQIVND (reference sequence). The CDR3 is 14 residues long. CDR3 DNA: TGTGCCAGTACGAGGACAGGGGGCCTTCCTGAAGCTTTCTTT. Its translation: CASTRTGGLPEAFF. The full variable domain, in which reference TRBV19 and TRBJ1-1 provide the parts outside the CDR3, is DGGITQSPKYLFRKEGQNVTLSCEQNLNHDAMYWYRQDPGQGLRLIYYSQIVNDFQKGDIAEGYSVSREKKESFPLTVTSAQKNPTAFYLCASTRTGGLPEAFFGQGTRLTVV.

The rearrangement joins TRBV4-1 to TRBJ1-5; TRBD1 matches at 9 bases. Trimming took 0 bases from V and 4 from J; bases not matched to a gene: 4. Germline CDR1 reads MGHRA; CDR2 reads YSYEKL. This CDR3 has 16 amino acids. The CDR3, as DNA: TGCGCCAGCAGCCAAGATGGGACAGGGAGAAATCAGCCCCAGCATTTT. It translates to CASSQDGTGRNQPQHF.

The genes are TRBV4-3 and TRBJ2-6; D is perhaps TRBD1 (5 bases). V was shortened by 3 bases and J by 4 bases, with 22 bases between the two germline ends. Germline V lookup: CDR1 LGHNA, CDR2 YSLEER. This CDR3 is 19 amino acids long. CDR3 sequence (DNA): TGCGCCAGCAGCCACCAGGCACAGGCCTCTTCTTTAGGGGCCAACGTCCTGACTTTC. This encodes CASSHQAQASSLGANVLTF.

The sample holds a few counts of this clone. The genes are TRBV5-1 and TRBJ2-2, with 7 bases fitting TRBD1. Germline V gene data show CDR1 as SGHRS and CDR2 as YFSETQ. The CDR3 is made up of 15 amino acids. Trimming took 6 bases from V and 1 from J; bases not matched to a gene: 6. The CDR3 is CASKPGTENTGELFF. In nucleotides, the CDR3 is TGCGCCAGCAAACCCGGGACAGAGAACACCGGGGAGCTGTTTTTT.

The CDR3: CASSDGGQGGEKLFF. The CDR3 DNA reads as TGTGCCAGCAGTGACGGGGGACAGGGAGGCGAAAAACTGTTTTTT. This chain connects TRBV25-1 to TRBJ1-4; 9 bases are shared with TRBD1. V lost 3 bases to trimming and J lost 8 bases; unmatched junction nucleotides: 7. The germline gives CDR1 MGHDK, CDR2 SYGVNS. The CDR3 totals 15 residues.

The chain joins TRBV19 to TRBJ1-5; D perhaps matches TRBD1 (6 bases). The CDR3 extends over 14 amino acids. Germline V lookup: CDR1 LNHDA, CDR2 SQIVND (reference sequence). The V end lost 9 bases, the J end lost 1 base, and 13 bases lay between the germline ends. The CDR3 nucleotides read TGTGCCAGCACAGGGATGGGAAGCAATCAGCCCCAGCATTTT. Its translation is CASTGMGSNQPQHF.

V and J are TRBV7-2 and TRBJ1-1; D is ambiguous. The CDR3 consists of 15 residues. Trimming took 0 bases from V and 1 from J, leaving 9 bases between them. Germline V gene sequence: CDR1 SGHTA, CDR2 FQGNSA. The CDR3 reads CASSLARKPNTEAFF. The CDR3 DNA is TGTGCCAGCAGCTTAGCGAGGAAACCGAACACTGAAGCTTTCTTT.

V is TRBV7-2 and J is TRBJ1-2; D is possibly TRBD1 (6 bases). This CDR3 contains 14 residues. The V end was cut by 5 bases, the J end by 7 bases, with 17 bases between. Germline V gene data show CDR1 as SGHTA and CDR2 as FQGNSA. This CDR3 is CASSQNPGEGGYTF. The DNA for the CDR3 is TGTGCCAGCAGCCAGAACCCAGGGGAAGGTGGCTACACCTTC. Together with reference TRBV7-2 and TRBJ1-2, the CDR3 gives the full variable domain: GAGVSQSPSNKVTEKGKDVELRCDPISGHTALYWYRQSLGQGLEFLIYFQGNSAPDKSGLPSDRFSAERTGGSVSTLTIQRTQQEDSAVYLCASSQNPGEGGYTFGSGTRLTVV.

The chain couples TRBV7-2 to TRBJ1-2; no reliable D call. The ends were cut back, 5 bases at V and 6 bases at J, with 13 bases in the middle. CDR3 length: 13 residues. The germline V gene has CDR1 SGHTA and CDR2 FQGNSA. The CDR3 here is CASSLRTRDGYTF. In DNA form, the CDR3 reads TGTGCCAGCAGCCTTAGAACGAGGGATGGCTACACCTTC.

This chain uses TRBV5-4 with TRBJ2-5, with D perhaps TRBD2 (6 bases). Germline V gene lookup returns CDR1 SGHNT and CDR2 YYREEE (reference sequence). The V and J ends lost 4 bases and 2 bases respectively, with 18 bases between them. This CDR3 contains 16 residues. This CDR3 reads CASSARRGPTQETQYF. The CDR3 nucleotides are TGTGCCAGCAGCGCGCGGCGGGGACCCACTCAAGAGACCCAGTACTTC.

The chain couples TRBV19 to TRBJ2-3; TRBD2 aligns across 8 bases. This CDR3 contains 15 residues. CDR1 and CDR2 from the germline V gene are LNHDA and SQIVND (reference sequence). Losses at the gene ends were 6 bases for V and 2 bases for J; bases not matched to a gene: 7. In nucleotides, the CDR3 is TGTGCCAGTAGCCCAGCGGGGGTCCACACAGATACGCAGTATTTT. This encodes CASSPAGVHTDTQYF.

The V and J genes are TRBV2 and TRBJ1-4; D is ambiguous. Germline values: CDR1 SNHLY, CDR2 FYNNEI. This CDR3 is 15 amino acids long. V was shortened by 5 bases and J by 0 bases, with 10 bases between the two germline ends. CDR3 region: CASSRVVATNEKLFF. The CDR3 nucleotides are TGTGCCAGCAGTCGCGTGGTGGCAACTAATGAAAAACTGTTTTTT.

Comment on this clone: At one boundary the junction diverges from the germline segment, which might be a read error. The gene calls are TRBV18 and TRBJ1-1, with TRBD1 as a possible D gene (6 bases). The CDR3 has 15 amino acids. Germline CDR1 is KGHSH and CDR2 is LQKENI. As DNA, the CDR3 is TGTGCCAGCTCTCCACCCGGGACAACTAACACTGAAGCTTTCTTT. Translation: CASSPPGTTNTEAFF.

CDR3 bases: TGTGCCTGGAGGTTCACAACCGAAGCTTTCTTT. This sequence encodes CAWRFTTEAFF. The chain combines TRBV30 with TRBJ1-1; the D is unclear. The CDR3 covers 11 residues. V was clipped by 3 bases and J by 8 bases, with 10 bases between them. Per the germline V gene, CDR1 is GTSNPN and CDR2 is SVGIG (reference sequence). Drawing the rest from reference TRBV30 and TRBJ1-1, the complete variable domain is SQTIHQWPATLVQPVGSPLSLECTVEGTSNPNLYWYRQAAGRGLQLLFYSVGIGQISSEVPQNLSASRPQDRQFILSSKKLLLSDSGFYLCAWRFTTEAFFGQGTRLTVV.

This clone was seen more than once but under ten times. The chain couples TRBV6-5 to TRBJ1-1; no reliable D call. Germline V lookup: CDR1 MNHEY, CDR2 SVGAGI. Between the trimmed V and J ends, which lost 6 bases and 4 bases, there was a span of 15 bases. The CDR3 has 14 amino acids. CDR3 sequence: CASRIQEARTEAFF. The CDR3 nucleotides read TGTGCCAGCAGAATCCAGGAGGCGCGCACTGAAGCTTTCTTT.

This clone was detected once. J is TRBJ2-5 and V is TRBV19; 9 bases are a match to TRBD2. CDR1 is LNHDA, CDR2 SQIVND, per germline (reference sequence). The CDR3 is 15 residues long. Losses at the gene ends were 4 bases for V and 7 bases for J; bases not matched to a gene: 10. This chain's CDR3 is CASSTPLAGRGTQYF. The CDR3 bases are TGTGCCAGTAGTACCCCACTAGCGGGCCGGGGGACCCAGTACTTC.

J is TRBJ2-1 and V is TRBV19; perhaps TRBD2 as D (5 bases). With 7 bases removed from V and 6 bases from J, the gap between germline ends came to 13 bases. CDR1 is LNHDA and CDR2 is SQIVND in the germline V gene (reference sequence). This CDR3 has 13 residues. This CDR3 reads CASTAQGSNEQFF. The CDR3 nucleotides are TGTGCCAGTACCGCGCAAGGGAGCAATGAGCAGTTCTTC.

The chain joins TRBV10-3 to TRBJ2-7; 10 bases fit TRBD2. Germline loops: CDR1 ENHRY, CDR2 SYGVKD. This CDR3 region has 15 residues. V lost 11 bases to trimming and J lost 6 bases; unmatched junction nucleotides: 16. For the CDR3, the DNA is TGTGCCGCGAATCAGATTGGAATAGCGGGGGGCGAGCAGTACTTC. Residues: CAANQIGIAGGEQYF.

This clone was counted a single time. The genes are TRBV27 and TRBJ1-2; 12 bases match TRBD1. The germline V gene has CDR1 MNHEY and CDR2 SMNVEV (reference sequence). Trimming took 3 bases from V and 8 from J; bases not matched to a gene: 10. The CDR3 contains 16 residues. The DNA of the CDR3 is TGTGCCAGCAGTTTCTCCCGGGACAGGGGGCTAGGGGGCTACACCTTC. It is translated as CASSFSRDRGLGGYTF.

V gene TRBV2 combines with J gene TRBJ1-2, with D perhaps matching TRBD1 (6 bases). Germline CDR1 and CDR2: SNHLY and FYNNEI. V gave up 6 bases and J gave up 8 bases, with 16 bases separating them. The CDR3 length is 13 residues. The CDR3 loop is CASSADRPGGYTF. In DNA, the CDR3 is TGTGCCAGCAGCGCCGACAGGCCGGGGGGCTACACCTTC.